This T cell receptor beta chain stems from a study of cytomegalovirus exposure and HLA in healthy donors. Using immunoSEQ multiplex PCR, the repertoire was profiled, and TCRdb retains in-frame clones only, with some absent. This sample has fewer than 70,000 clones, with roughly 96% found just once. The CDR3 is made up of 14 amino acids. In germline, CDR1 is MDHEN, CDR2 SYDVKM. V was clipped by 2 bases and J by 6 bases, with 14 bases between them. This TCR came from a woman between 18 and 29 years old in good health and CMV-seropositive. The specimen was PBMCs. V usage is TRBV28 and J usage is TRBJ2-7; weak D call: TRBD1 (7 bases). The CDR3 spells CASSLVGGTVEQYF. DNA for the CDR3: TGTGCCAGCAGTTTAGTTGGGGGGACAGTCGAGCAGTACTTC. Based on the CDR3 plus reference TRBV28 and TRBJ2-7, the full variable domain is DVKVTQSSRYLVKRTGEKVFLECVQDMDHENMFWYRQDPGLGLRLIYFSYDVKMKEKGDIPEGYSVSREKKERFSLILESASTNQTSMYLCASSLVGGTVEQYFGPGTRLTVT.